This T cell receptor (beta chain) was identified in a study of blood T cell repertoires in COVID-19 (dated by TCRdb to 2020 to 2022). In the study overall: Samples covering the acute and convalescent phases of COVID-19 were provided by collaborators in the United States, Italy and Spain. Sample metadata almost always included a de-identified subject ID, COVID-19 status, age in years and sex. Samples were obtained from the ongoing ImmuneRACE study (first 160 participants) and from about 1,300 subjects provided by 6 global collaborators. The prospective study material was composed of cDNA or gDNA derived from T cells, B-cell-depleted T cells, or PBMCs. The repertoires were released in a freely available public database meant as a resource for research on the immune response to SARS-CoV-2. Where available, HLA class I and class II types were taken from metadata supplied by the sample provider and were not determined by assay-based typing. The dataset comprised deeply sampled blood TCRbeta repertoires from subjects exposed to, actively infected with, or recovered from COVID-19.

Overall study results and their limits: The amount of clinical and demographic metadata varied by source and participant and was provided uncurated.

Via the germline V gene (reference sequence), CDR1 is LNHDA and CDR2 SQIVND. Including cysteine and phenylalanine, the CDR3 has 13 amino acids. Only the CDR3 DNA is retained, 39 bases long and in frame from the first base. The V and J ends are trimmed by 5 bases and 2 bases, leaving 9 bases between them. Concerning this clone: Its binding antigen is unknown. Base qualities are not recorded, but no much larger clone differs from it by a single base.

One collaborating source in Seattle enrolled patients during active infection and followed them longitudinally through the course of disease. The collaborating institutions used their own protocols to collect whole blood in K2EDTA tubes. For TCRbeta analysis, collaborator samples were shipped as frozen whole blood, as isolated PBMCs, or as DNA extracted from either sample type. TCRbeta CDR3 regions were amplified from genomic DNA by means of the immunoSEQ Assay, a bias-controlled multiplex PCR. As for how the authors treated the data: The number of nucleated cells in each sample was estimated from the amplification of reference gene primers within the assay. To quantify the absolute abundance of each unique TCRbeta CDR3 rearrangement, sequence reads were collapsed and filtered. For each sample, productive Simpson clonality was calculated as the square root of Simpson's diversity index across productive rearrangements. TCRdb carries this immuneACCESS record with in-frame sequences only. Its versions omit some clonotypes, under half of them owing to an unresolved V gene in the studies checked, with the rest unexplained. That table is the source of V, J and clone size, and D and trimming were worked out from the DNA. This sample comprises some 200,000 clones, around four fifths of them detected only once. Of the sample, 0.85% to 0.95% falls within the top ten clones.

Sequencing used peripheral blood. The V and J segments used are TRBV19 and TRBJ1-2; the D gene is possibly TRBD1, with 6 bases matching. The receptor was isolated from a man in his sixties with COVID-19, enrolled during active disease. The DNA sequence is given as TGTGCCAGTAGTTTCGGGACAAACTATGGCTACACCTTC. It specifies CASSFGTNYGYTF.